The clone carrying this T cell receptor (beta chain) was seen a single time. These data are taken from a study of T cell responses to AZD1222 COVID-19 vaccine. The method was immunoSEQ multiplex PCR; TCRdb's version includes in-frame clones alone and lacks a portion of them. This table holds about 120,000 clones, 90% found once. The sequence derives from an adult in good health. This material consisted of peripheral blood, taken on day 0 of AZD1222 vaccination.

CDR3 amino acids: CASSLLTGGWDYNEQFF. In nucleotides, the CDR3 is TGTGCCAGTAGCCTTCTCACAGGGGGATGGGACTACAATGAGCAGTTCTTC. This chain links TRBV19 with TRBJ2-1; 8 bases line up with TRBD1. V was pared by 6 bases and J by 3 bases, with 13 bases of the junction left unmatched. The CDR3 totals 17 residues. CDR1 and CDR2 (germline): LNHDA, SQIVND (reference sequence).